The 32 T cell receptor beta chains given below trace back to one sample, sequenced in a study of cytomegalovirus exposure and HLA in healthy donors. Here immunoSEQ multiplex PCR was the method, and the copy in TCRdb shows in-frame clones only, minus some. The repertoire holds hundreds of thousands of clones, with over 80% as singletons. The specimen sequenced was PBMCs. These TCRs come from a woman aged 18-29 years in good health and CMV-seronegative.

The V gene is TRBV28, the J gene TRBJ1-5; D remains ambiguous. The CDR3 consists of 16 residues. V lost 2 bases, J lost 3 bases, and 14 bases lay in between. Germline V gene sequence: CDR1 MDHEN, CDR2 SYDVKM. In nucleotides, the CDR3 is TGTGCCAGCAGTTTAAGTACAGAAACTTACAATCAGCCCCAGCATTTT. Amino acids: CASSLSTETYNQPQHF.

The chain joins TRBV5-6 to TRBJ2-1; D remains ambiguous. The CDR3 is made up of 15 amino acids. Germline V gives CDR1 SGHDT, CDR2 YYEEEE. Trimming pared 2 bases from V and 9 bases from J, leaving 18 bases between. CDR3 in amino acids: CASSLSGLVLSEQFF. CDR3 nucleotide sequence: TGTGCCAGCAGCTTATCAGGTCTAGTTTTAAGTGAGCAGTTCTTC.

The V and J genes are TRBV30 and TRBJ2-5, with 7 bases fitting TRBD1. Germline CDR1 is GTSNPN and CDR2 is SVGIG (reference sequence). The CDR3 length is 14 residues. Unmatched junction bases numbered 5, after V lost 2 bases and J lost 2 bases. The CDR3 here is CAWSLLGQQETQYF. CDR3 nucleotide sequence: TGTGCCTGGAGTTTGCTGGGACAGCAAGAGACCCAGTACTTC.

The chain carries TRBV27 and TRBJ2-2; no firm D call. Deletions cut 7 bases from V and 2 bases from J, with 14 bases between. Germline CDR1 reads MNHEY; CDR2 reads SMNVEV (reference sequence). This CDR3 region has 15 residues. CDR3: CASTEFWGNTGELFF. CDR3 sequence (DNA): TGTGCCAGCACAGAGTTTTGGGGTAACACCGGGGAGCTGTTTTTT.

The chain carries TRBV5-6 and TRBJ2-5, with 12 bases aligning to TRBD2. This CDR3 has 14 amino acids. V lost 4 bases and J lost 9; bases outside the gene matches: 7. Germline V CDR1 and CDR2: SGHDT, YYEEEE. Written as DNA, the CDR3 is TGTGCCAGCAGCCACTGGGCTAGCGGGAGGGCCCAGTACTTC. This gives the protein CASSHWASGRAQYF.

J is TRBJ1-1 and V is TRBV5-1; D is possibly TRBD1 (6 bases). The germline V gene encodes CDR1 SGHRS and CDR2 YFSETQ. The CDR3 sequence is 13 residues long. Trimming took off 5 bases at V and 8 bases at J, with 16 bases between the two ends. In DNA, the CDR3 is TGCGCCAGCAGTTCCATACAGGGAGGAGAAGCTTTCTTT. It codes for CASSSIQGGEAFF.

The chain couples TRBV5-1 to TRBJ2-7, with 14 bases fitting TRBD2. The CDR3 is made up of 19 amino acids. Looked up from germline, CDR1 is SGHRS and CDR2 is YFSETQ. The V and J ends lost 4 bases and 4 bases, in that order; junction bases with no gene match: 16. In nucleotides, the CDR3 is TGCGCCAGCAGCCGGGGACCCCGGGGAGGGACTAGCGGGAGTTACGAGCAGTACTTC. This codes for CASSRGPRGGTSGSYEQYF.

V and J are TRBV5-1 and TRBJ2-3; D perhaps matches TRBD1 (6 bases). The germline V gene encodes CDR1 SGHRS and CDR2 YFSETQ. The germline V and J ends were trimmed by 6 bases and 5 bases, with 13 bases remaining between them. The CDR3 contains 13 residues. Written as DNA, the CDR3 is TGCGCCAGCATAGGGCCGACAGGAGATACGCAGTATTTT. Translation: CASIGPTGDTQYF.

The chain carries TRBV29-1 and TRBJ2-7; D uncertain. V was shortened by 6 bases and J by 4 bases, with 10 bases between the two germline ends. CDR1 is SQVTM and CDR2 is ANQGSEA in the germline V gene. CDR3 length: 11 residues. CDR3: CSVIWQYEQYF. CDR3 nucleotide sequence: TGCAGCGTGATTTGGCAATACGAGCAGTACTTC.

As for this clone: Given a much more abundant clone one base away, this may be a read error. Different DNA sequences within this sample yield the same CDR3. This chain connects TRBV5-1 to TRBJ2-5, with TRBD1 identical over 12 bases. The V gene's germline CDR1 is SGHRS and CDR2 YFSETQ. V lost 0 bases, J lost 5 bases, and 2 bases stayed unmatched. The CDR3 extends over 15 amino acids. CDR3 nucleotides: TGCGCCAGCAGCTTGGCGGGGACAGGGGGCGAGACCCAGTACTTC. As protein: CASSLAGTGGETQYF.

This clone was seen a few times. CDR3 residues: CASSPSDTEAFF. The CDR3 DNA is TGTGCCAGCTCACCTAGTGACACTGAAGCTTTCTTT. V is TRBV18 and J is TRBJ1-1; D uncertain. In germline, CDR1 is KGHSH, CDR2 LQKENI. The V and J ends lost 3 bases and 3 bases respectively, with 5 bases between them. CDR3 size: 12 residues.

This clone was counted a single time. The rearrangement links TRBV6-5 to TRBJ2-7; D is uncertain. Trimming cost V 0 bases and J 0 bases, with 12 bases left between them. CDR1 and CDR2 from the germline V gene are MNHEY and SVGAGI. The CDR3 consists of 16 residues. Here the CDR3 reads CASSYSRLRSSYEQYF. The CDR3 nucleotides are TGTGCCAGCAGTTACTCCAGACTGAGGAGCTCCTACGAGCAGTACTTC.

Here the CDR3 reads CASSSAGTGQPYGYTF. The CDR3 DNA follows: TGCGCCAGCAGCTCGGCCGGGACAGGGCAGCCCTATGGCTACACCTTC. The rearrangement links TRBV5-1 to TRBJ1-2; 9 bases line up with TRBD1. The germline CDR1 and CDR2 sequences are SGHRS and YFSETQ. V lost 3 bases and J lost 4; bases outside the gene matches: 10. The CDR3 sequence is 16 residues long.

The table lists this clone with a few counts. The chain carries TRBV9 and TRBJ1-6; 7 bases match TRBD1. Germline CDR1 reads SGDLS; CDR2 reads YYNGEE. V lost 3 bases, J lost 7 bases, and 7 bases stayed unmatched. This CDR3 comprises 15 residues. CDR3 coding DNA: TGTGCCAGCAGCGCCACCGGACAGGTCAATTCACCCCTCCACTTT. Protein: CASSATGQVNSPLHF.

The chain joins TRBV4-1 to TRBJ1-5; D gene ambiguous. The germline CDR1 and CDR2 sequences are MGHRA and YSYEKL. This CDR3 has 13 amino acids. Trimming left V 4 bases short and J 1 base short, with 5 bases between. The CDR3 sequence is CASSLASNQPQHF. CDR3 DNA: TGCGCCAGCAGCCTCGCAAGCAATCAGCCCCAGCATTTT.

The chain is built from TRBV6-1 and TRBJ2-7; D is ambiguous. V lost 0 bases and J 0 bases, leaving 6 bases between the germline ends. The CDR3 spans 14 residues. Germline CDR1 MNHNS, CDR2 SASEGT. The CDR3, as DNA: TGTGCCAGCAGTGAAGCGGGCCGCTCCTACGAGCAGTACTTC. Its protein is CASSEAGRSYEQYF.

This sequence joins TRBV29-1 and TRBJ2-7; a weak D match, TRBD1 (5 bases). V lost 7 bases to trimming and J lost 3 bases, with 10 bases between them. CDR1 is SQVTM, CDR2 ANQGSEA, per germline. CDR3 size: 11 residues. The chain's CDR3 is CSAQANYEQYF. In DNA form, the CDR3 reads TGCAGCGCACAGGCGAACTACGAGCAGTACTTC.

This clone appeared a few times. The chain recombines TRBV6-1 with TRBJ1-2; D might be TRBD1 (5 bases). V was clipped by 5 bases and J by 8 bases, with 21 bases between them. The CDR3 runs to 15 residues. Germline lookup yields CDR1 MNHNS and CDR2 SASEGT. CDR3 DNA sequence: TGTGCCAGCAGTCTCCTTCAGGCGCAGGGAGACGGCTACACCTTC. It yields the protein CASSLLQAQGDGYTF.

This clone was observed a handful of times. The chain carries TRBV4-2 and TRBJ1-5; D gene unclear. The CDR3 covers 15 residues. V gave up 0 bases and J gave up 3 bases, with 9 bases separating them. Germline lookup yields CDR1 LGHNA and CDR2 YNFKEQ. CDR3 loop: CASSQDRGVNQPQHF. Written as DNA, the CDR3 is TGTGCCAGCAGCCAAGATAGAGGTGTCAATCAGCCCCAGCATTTT.

The chain links TRBV5-1 to TRBJ2-3, with D perhaps TRBD2 (6 bases). CDR1 SGHRS and CDR2 YFSETQ come from the germline V gene. V gave up 2 bases and J gave up 3 bases, with 16 bases separating them. The CDR3 sequence is 16 residues long. The CDR3 region is CASSFSTGSKTDTQYF. CDR3 DNA: TGCGCCAGCAGCTTCTCAACCGGGAGCAAGACAGATACGCAGTATTTT.

The V call is TRBV7-9, the J call TRBJ1-1, with D possibly being TRBD1 (6 bases). Deletions cut 2 bases from V and 4 bases from J, with 14 bases between. The CDR3 extends over 15 amino acids. Germline assignment: CDR1 SEHNR and CDR2 FQNEAQ (reference sequence). The CDR3, as DNA: TGTGCCAGCAGCTTACGGGCTGGGGGGCCCACTGAAGCTTTCTTT. Its protein is CASSLRAGGPTEAFF.

The V and J genes are TRBV27 and TRBJ2-7, with D possibly TRBD1 on 5 matching bases. Germline V gene lookup returns CDR1 MNHEY and CDR2 SMNVEV (reference sequence). This CDR3 has 13 amino acids. Trimming took 3 bases from V and 2 from J, leaving 8 bases between them. The chain's CDR3 is CASSFRDTYEQYF. Here the CDR3 DNA reads TGTGCCAGCAGTTTCAGGGATACCTACGAGCAGTACTTC.

This clone appeared a single time. The CDR3 is CAWSSGSAGETQYF. The CDR3 nucleotides are TGTGCCTGGAGTTCGGGCTCGGCGGGGGAGACCCAGTACTTC. This rearrangement joins TRBV30 to TRBJ2-5; maybe TRBD2 (6 bases). The CDR3 is 14 residues long. V lost 2 bases to trimming and J lost 5 bases, with 15 bases between them. The germline V gene has CDR1 GTSNPN and CDR2 SVGIG (reference sequence).

J is TRBJ2-3 and V is TRBV5-6; 15 positions agree with TRBD2. Unmatched junction bases numbered 9, after V lost 4 bases and J lost 9 bases. Germline CDR1 and CDR2: SGHDT and YYEEEE. The length of the CDR3 is 16 residues. DNA of the CDR3: TGTGCCAGCAGCATAACCGGGACTAGCGGGAGGTTGACGCAGTATTTT. This codes for CASSITGTSGRLTQYF.

J is TRBJ2-3 and V is TRBV30; D might be TRBD1 (5 bases). V was cut by 2 bases and J by 2 bases, with 14 bases left in between. CDR3 length: 15 residues. Germline loops: CDR1 GTSNPN, CDR2 SVGIG (reference sequence). The CDR3 coding sequence is TGTGCCTGGAGTACTACAGGAGCCAACACAGATACGCAGTATTTT. Protein sequence: CAWSTTGANTDTQYF. Based on the CDR3 plus reference TRBV30 and TRBJ2-3, the full variable domain is SQTIHQWPATLVQPVGSPLSLECTVEGTSNPNLYWYRQAAGRGLQLLFYSVGIGQISSEVPQNLSASRPQDRQFILSSKKLLLSDSGFYLCAWSTTGANTDTQYFGPGTRLTVL.

This clone was found once. J is TRBJ2-7 and V is TRBV25-1; D might be TRBD1 (6 bases). The V gene lost 6 bases and the J gene lost 3 bases, with 18 bases spanning the gap. The germline V gene has CDR1 MGHDK and CDR2 SYGVNS. The CDR3 runs to 15 residues. CDR3 sequence (DNA): TGTGCCAGCAGCCCAGGGGCCTCGGTTGGCTACGAGCAGTACTTC. It encodes CASSPGASVGYEQYF.

This chain uses TRBV9 with TRBJ1-5, with D possibly TRBD1 on 5 matching bases. The CDR3 is 15 amino acids. Germline CDR1 SGDLS, CDR2 YYNGEE. The V end lost 4 bases, the J end lost 4 bases, and 15 bases lay between the germline ends. CDR3 nucleotides: TGTGCCAGCAGCCCAGAGGGGTACGAAAATCAGCCCCAGCATTTT. It encodes CASSPEGYENQPQHF.

The chain employs TRBV6-5 and TRBJ2-1, with no clear D. Deletions cut 8 bases from V and 7 bases from J, with 12 bases between. This CDR3 contains 12 residues. Germline lookup yields CDR1 MNHEY and CDR2 SVGAGI. In nucleotides, the CDR3 is TGTGCCAGCGGCGGTTTGAGTAATGAGCAGTTCTTC. It specifies CASGGLSNEQFF.

J is TRBJ1-1 and V is TRBV27; no definite D call. CDR3 length: 15 residues. The V and J ends lost 1 base and 3 bases respectively, with 12 bases between them. Germline V CDR1 and CDR2: MNHEY, SMNVEV (reference sequence). In DNA form, the CDR3 reads TGTGCCAGCAGTTTATATGGGGTAAGGGACACTGAAGCTTTCTTT. It is translated as CASSLYGVRDTEAFF.

V and J are TRBV9 and TRBJ1-5; no reliable D call. Germline CDR1 and CDR2: SGDLS and YYNGEE. This CDR3 spans 14 amino acids. V lost 0 bases and J 2 bases, leaving 6 bases between the germline ends. The CDR3 region is CASSVDPGNQPQHF. CDR3 DNA: TGTGCCAGCAGCGTAGACCCGGGCAATCAGCCCCAGCATTTT. The full variable domain, with the rest looked up from reference TRBV9 and TRBJ1-5, is DSGVTQTPKHLITATGQRVTLRCSPRSGDLSVYWYQQSLDQGLQFLIQYYNGEERAKGNILERFSAQQFPDLHSELNLSSLELGDSALYFCASSVDPGNQPQHFGDGTRLSIL.

V is TRBV18 and J is TRBJ2-7; D possibly corresponds to TRBD2 (5 bases). In germline, CDR1 is KGHSH, CDR2 LQKENI. The germline V and J ends were trimmed by 4 bases and 6 bases, with 19 bases remaining between them. This CDR3 is 15 amino acids long. The CDR3 reads CASSQGATVRLEQYF. The DNA of the CDR3 is TGTGCCAGCTCACAGGGAGCCACTGTCCGCCTCGAGCAGTACTTC.

The rearrangement links TRBV27 to TRBJ1-1; D gene uncertain. Germline assignment: CDR1 MNHEY and CDR2 SMNVEV (reference sequence). Deletions cut 1 base from V and 3 bases from J, with 9 bases between. This CDR3 is built from 14 residues. CDR3 DNA sequence: TGTGCCAGCAGTTTATTGATGAGGGACACTGAAGCTTTCTTT. Amino acid sequence: CASSLLMRDTEAFF.